This passage covers 9 T cell receptor beta chains from one sample sequenced in a study of shared clonotypes between healthy human individuals. The repertoire was sequenced with immunoSEQ multiplex PCR; TCRdb's copy has only in-frame clones and lacks some. Of 2 million to 2.5 million clones listed, under 95% are singletons. Sequencing was performed on naive CD4+ T cells from PBMCs. Described subset: CD45RA+ positively selected. The source of these receptors is a man aged 18 to 30 in good health. Some clones in this sample may be carry-over from other donors' samples.

V usage is TRBV6-6 and J usage is TRBJ2-6, with no clear D. V was shortened by 6 bases and J by 2 bases, with 8 bases between the two germline ends. Germline CDR1 reads MNHNY; CDR2 reads SVGAGI (reference sequence). CDR3 length equals 14 residues. CDR3 protein: CASSPQAGANVLTF. The CDR3 nucleotides read TGTGCCAGCAGCCCTCAGGCTGGGGCCAACGTCCTGACTTTC.

In the case of this clone: This same CDR3 is encoded by further DNA sequences in the sample. The chain joins TRBV28 to TRBJ2-7, with D tentatively TRBD1 or TRBD2 (7 bases each). The CDR3 sequence is 14 residues long. Between the trimmed V and J ends, which lost 5 bases and 0 bases, there was a span of 11 bases. Germline V lookup: CDR1 MDHEN, CDR2 SYDVKM. CDR3 sequence (DNA): TGTGCCAGCAGTCCAGGGGGGGGCTCCTACGAGCAGTACTTC. It specifies CASSPGGGSYEQYF.

J is TRBJ1-1 and V is TRBV5-1; D remains ambiguous. Trimming took off 0 bases at V and 0 bases at J, with 12 bases between the two ends. The CDR3 spans 16 residues. Germline loops: CDR1 SGHRS, CDR2 YFSETQ. This chain's CDR3 is CASSLAFAVMNTEAFF. DNA of the CDR3: TGCGCCAGCAGCTTGGCCTTCGCTGTGATGAACACTGAAGCTTTCTTT.

This chain uses TRBV9 with TRBJ2-7, with D uncertain. V lost 4 bases to trimming and J lost 3 bases, with 17 bases between them. Germline loops: CDR1 SGDLS, CDR2 YYNGEE. This CDR3 has 15 amino acids. In DNA form, the CDR3 reads TGTGCCAGCAGCCACAACGCGGCAGGTCACTACGAGCAGTACTTC. The encoded protein is CASSHNAAGHYEQYF.

V and J are TRBV7-9 and TRBJ2-2; D might be TRBD2 (5 bases). The V end was cut by 2 bases, the J end by 0 bases, with 19 bases between. The CDR3 sequence is 19 residues long. Per germline, CDR1 SEHNR and CDR2 FQNEAQ (reference sequence). The CDR3 DNA follows: TGTGCCAGCAGCTTAAAACTCGGTCGAGCGGACTCGAACACCGGGGAGCTGTTTTTT. The encoded protein is CASSLKLGRADSNTGELFF.

The rearrangement links TRBV27 to TRBJ1-2; TRBD1 is a possible D gene (6 bases). The CDR3 has 15 amino acids. CDR1 is MNHEY, CDR2 SMNVEV, per germline (reference sequence). The V and J ends lost 2 bases and 5 bases respectively, with 15 bases between them. CDR3 coding DNA: TGTGCCAGCAGTTTACATCCCCAGGGGATATATGGCTACACCTTC. Protein product: CASSLHPQGIYGYTF.

The chain combines TRBV5-1 with TRBJ1-3, with D possibly matching TRBD1 (5 bases). The V end was cut by 4 bases, the J end by 3 bases, with 14 bases between. Germline V gene lookup returns CDR1 SGHRS and CDR2 YFSETQ. CDR3 length: 15 amino acids. The CDR3 reads CASSPYGQGGNTIYF. CDR3 bases: TGCGCCAGCAGCCCTTATGGGCAGGGTGGAAACACCATATATTTT.

A remark on this clone: Other DNA sequences in the same sample also yield this CDR3. The genes are TRBV28 and TRBJ2-6, with D tentatively TRBD2 (5 bases). This CDR3 spans 14 amino acids. V lost 8 bases to trimming and J lost 4 bases, with 12 bases between them. Looked up from germline, CDR1 is MDHEN and CDR2 is SYDVKM. The CDR3 DNA follows: TGTGCCAGCTCCACGGGGTCCGGGGCCAACGTCCTGACTTTC. It yields the protein CASSTGSGANVLTF.

The CDR3 nucleotides read TGTGCCAGCCAGTTTGAAGGGCGGCGTTACAATGAGCAGTTCTTC. It translates to CASQFEGRRYNEQFF. J is TRBJ2-1 and V is TRBV6-4; D is uncertain. This CDR3 comprises 15 residues. Germline V gene sequence: CDR1 MRHNA, CDR2 SNTAGT. V dropped 8 bases and J dropped 4 bases, with 18 bases sitting between them.